Listed below are T cell receptor beta chains from one sample, sequenced in a study of neoadjuvant anti-PD-1 for oral cavity cancer. Some clones are missing from TCRdb's copy, which holds only in-frame ones; the method was immunoSEQ multiplex PCR. The sample lists more than 30,000 clones, roughly two fifths occurring once. The sequenced sample was tumor tissue, obtained after nivolumab (anti-PD-1) treatment. These receptors originate from a person between 40 and 85 years old with oral cavity squamous cell carcinoma. Both conserved end residues are part of each CDR3. The order of the fields is D gene, J gene, clone size, V gene, CDR3 DNA, CDR3 protein. D genes are given only for firm matches. Clone size is not always given. Where it is, it says once, few, many or a class for expanded clones.

>.|TRBJ2-7|.|TRBV7-8
TGTGCCAGCTCCAATAGCAGGGATCTGTCCCACGAGCAGTACTTC
CASSNSRDLSHEQYF
>.|TRBJ2-7|.|TRBV28
TGTGCCAGCAGTTTCATGGGGGAGTCCTACGAGCAGTACTTC
CASSFMGESYEQYF
>.|TRBJ1-1|few|TRBV5-6
TGTGCCAGCAGCTTCGGGACGGAAGCTTTCTTT
CASSFGTEAFF
>TRBD1|TRBJ2-2|.|TRBV12-5
TGTGCTAGTGGCCTACAGGGGTACACCGGGGAGCTGTTTTTT
CASGLQGYTGELFF
>TRBD1|TRBJ2-7|once|TRBV9
TGTGCCAGCAGCCCCGGGACAGGCTACGAGCAGTACTTC
CASSPGTGYEQYF
>.|TRBJ2-2|.|TRBV29-1
TGCAGCGTGTCGGCAGCTTACACCGGGGAGCTGTTTTTT
CSVSAAYTGELFF
>.|TRBJ2-2|few|TRBV19
TGTGCCAGTAGTGAAGGGATCCCCGGGGAGCTGTTTTTT
CASSEGIPGELFF
>.|TRBJ1-2|.|TRBV4-2
TGTGCCAGCAGCCTAGATGCAGCTAACTATGGCTACACCTTC
CASSLDAANYGYTF
>.|TRBJ1-5|.|TRBV6-6
TGTGCCAGCACTGTAGGGGGGTCGGGACAGCCCCAGCATTTT
CASTVGGSGQPQHF
>.|TRBJ1-1|once|TRBV5-1
TGCGCCAGCAGCTTTAAAGGGGACAACACTGAAGCTTTCTTT
CASSFKGDNTEAFF
>TRBD2|TRBJ2-1|.|TRBV9
TGTGCCAGCAGCGTGATAACGGGACTAGCGGGGAGGTCCTACAATGAGCAGTTCTTC
CASSVITGLAGRSYNEQFF
>.|TRBJ1-1|few|TRBV30
TGTGCCTGGAGTGTACTTGACAGGAGGGACACTGAAGCTTTCTTT
CAWSVLDRRDTEAFF
>TRBD1|TRBJ2-7|few|TRBV5-1
TGCGCCAGCAGCTCGGGACAGGGGGTTTTCGAGCAGTACTTC
CASSSGQGVFEQYF
>TRBD2|TRBJ2-3|.|TRBV4-1
TGCGCCAGCAGCCGGCCAGCGGGAGGGCAGGATACGCAGTATTTT
CASSRPAGGQDTQYF
>TRBD1|TRBJ2-2|few|TRBV29-1
TGCAGCGTCGGGACAGGAAGCACCGGGGAGCTGTTTTTT
CSVGTGSTGELFF
>.|TRBJ2-1|many|TRBV9
TGTGCCAGCAGCTCCCGGTTAGGGGTAGCATACAATGAGCAGTTCTTC
CASSSRLGVAYNEQFF
>.|TRBJ2-7|.|TRBV7-2
TGTGCCAGCAGTCGAATGACTATCTTGGGTTACGAGCAGTACTTC
CASSRMTILGYEQYF
>TRBD1|TRBJ1-1|.|TRBV9
TGTGCCAGCAGTGTGGGACAGGCAAACACTGAAGCTTTCTTT
CASSVGQANTEAFF
>.|TRBJ2-7|.|TRBV2
TGTGCCAGCAGCATGGGATTCTCCTACGAGCAGTACTTC
CASSMGFSYEQYF
>.|TRBJ2-7|.|TRBV7-9
TGTGCCAGCAGCTCCACGACAGGACCCTACGAGCAGTACTTC
CASSSTTGPYEQYF
>.|TRBJ1-2|.|TRBV5-1
TGCGCCAGCAGCTGGGGGGGAGATGGCTACACCTTC
CASSWGGDGYTF
>.|TRBJ2-5|.|TRBV5-4
TGTGCCAGCAGCTTTGACAGGGGAGGGGAGACCCAGTACTTC
CASSFDRGGETQYF
>TRBD1|TRBJ1-2|.|TRBV6-4
TGTGCCATCTGGGAGGAGGGACAGGGCGCCTATGGCTACACCTTC
CAIWEEGQGAYGYTF
>.|TRBJ1-5|.|TRBV28
TGTGCCAGCAGTTCGCCGGACAGAGGGTTCCGCAATCAGCCCCAGCATTTT
CASSSPDRGFRNQPQHF
>.|TRBJ2-1|.|TRBV11-3
TGTGCCAGCAGCCCGACTAGTGACAATGAGCAGTTCTTC
CASSPTSDNEQFF
>.|TRBJ1-1|.|TRBV30
TGTGCCTGGGGCGGATTGGATGGGACTGAAGCTTTCTTT
CAWGGLDGTEAFF
>.|TRBJ2-6|.|TRBV18
TGTGCCAGCTCACCTTTTAGGGGCTTGGCTGCTGGGGCCAACGTCCTGACTTTC
CASSPFRGLAAGANVLTF
>.|TRBJ2-1|.|TRBV27
TGTGCCAGCAGTTTTTTGTCAAACAATGAGCAGTTCTTC
CASSFLSNNEQFF
>.|TRBJ2-1|.|TRBV15
TGTGCCACCAGCCCTTGGGGGGAGACGTTGGGTGCCTACAATGAGCAGTTCTTC
CATSPWGETLGAYNEQFF
>.|TRBJ1-4|.|TRBV7-8
TGTGCCAGCAGCTTAGTGGTTGGAGAGGGAAAACTGTTTTTT
CASSLVVGEGKLFF
>.|TRBJ2-7|.|TRBV5-8
TGTGCCAGCAGCTTGAATCGACACGAGCAGTACTTC
CASSLNRHEQYF
>.|TRBJ2-1|many|TRBV4-1
TGCGCCAGCAGCCAAGATGGTTCCCTAGCTTCCTACAATGAGCAGTTCTTC
CASSQDGSLASYNEQFF
>.|TRBJ1-1|.|TRBV2
TGTGCCAGCAGCGCCAATCAGCGGGCTTTCTTT
CASSANQRAFF
>.|TRBJ1-1|.|TRBV5-1
TGCGCCAGCAGCTTGGGTACAGGGATATTGAACACTGAAGCTTTCTTT
CASSLGTGILNTEAFF
>.|TRBJ1-5|few|TRBV19
TGTGCCAGTACCACGATGTGGGGGGGCAATCAGCCCCAGCATTTT
CASTTMWGGNQPQHF
>.|TRBJ2-7|medium-sized|TRBV6-6
TGTGCCAGCAGTTTCGTGTCGGGGAGCTCCTACGAGCAGTACTTC
CASSFVSGSSYEQYF
>TRBD1|TRBJ1-3|few|TRBV10-2
TGCGCCAGCAGTGACAGGGGGCGATCCGGAAACACCATATATTTT
CASSDRGRSGNTIYF
>TRBD2|TRBJ2-7|.|TRBV6-4
TGTGCCAGCAGTGAAAGCCCTAGCGGGAGGGCCTACGAGCAGTACTTC
CASSESPSGRAYEQYF
>.|TRBJ1-2|few|TRBV29-1
TGCAGCGTCGAGATAAACTATGGCTACACCTTC
CSVEINYGYTF
>TRBD1|TRBJ2-3|.|TRBV6-4
TGTGCCAGCAGCAAAACAGGGGAAGATACGCAGTATTTT
CASSKTGEDTQYF
>TRBD1|TRBJ1-2|.|TRBV28
TGTGCCAGCAGCGCTCCGGGACAGGGGGGAGGTGGCTACACCTTC
CASSAPGQGGGGYTF
>.|TRBJ2-1|once|TRBV5-1
TGCGCCAGCAGCTTGGCTATGAGCTCCTACAATGAGCAGTTCTTC
CASSLAMSSYNEQFF
>.|TRBJ2-5|.|TRBV21-1
TGTGCCAGCAGCAAATCGGACCTGGGGGAAGAGACCCAGTACTTC
CASSKSDLGEETQYF
>.|TRBJ2-6|few|TRBV6-4
TGTGCCAGCCGAGACAGGCCGGGAGGGGCCAACGTCCTGACTTTC
CASRDRPGGANVLTF
>TRBD2|TRBJ2-5|many|TRBV5-4
TGTGCCAGCAGCTTGGATTCGGGGGGGGAGTGGGAGACCCAGTACTTC
CASSLDSGGEWETQYF
>.|TRBJ2-7|.|TRBV18
TGTGCCAGCTCACCAACAGGGTCCGGATCCTACGAGCAGTACTTC
CASSPTGSGSYEQYF
>TRBD2|TRBJ2-3|.|TRBV28
TGTGCCAGCACCGAGGGACTAGCGGGGTTTAGAAACACAGATACGCAGTATTTT
CASTEGLAGFRNTDTQYF
>TRBD1|TRBJ2-2|.|TRBV25-1
TGTGCCAGCAGTGAAGGGACAGGGGACACCGGGGAGCTGTTTTTT
CASSEGTGDTGELFF
>.|TRBJ1-2|.|TRBV19
TGTGCCAGTAGCTCCCCTGGGGGGCTGGGTGGCTACACCTTC
CASSSPGGLGGYTF
>TRBD2|TRBJ2-7|medium-sized|TRBV6-5
TGTGCCAGCAGTTACGCTAGCGGCTACGAGCAGTACTTC
CASSYASGYEQYF
>.|TRBJ2-1|once|TRBV6-5
TGTGCCAGCGGTTGGACACGGACGCGCGAGCAGTTCTTC
CASGWTRTREQFF
>.|TRBJ2-7|.|TRBV6-1
TGTGCCAGCAACCAACGACCCGAGCAGTACTTC
CASNQRPEQYF